The rows below give T cell receptor beta chains drawn from one sample of a study of cytomegalovirus exposure and HLA in healthy donors. Here immunoSEQ multiplex PCR was the method, and the copy in TCRdb shows in-frame clones only, minus some. The sample comprises some 200,000 clones, 75% to 90% of which are singletons, and about 2.6% rests with the top ten. What was sequenced was PBMCs. The receptors were gathered from a woman aged 50 to 65 in good health and CMV-seropositive. CDR3s include the opening cysteine and the closing phenylalanine or tryptophan. The order of the fields is D gene, V gene, J gene, clone size, CDR3 protein, CDR3 DNA. D genes are given only for firm matches. Only part of the rows carry a size: once, few, many, or a class if the clone is expanded.

d_gene: -
v_gene: TRBV5-1
j_gene: TRBJ2-2
abundance: -
CDR3aa: CASSIGPTGPGELFF
CDR3nt: TGCGCCAGCAGCATTGGACCTACAGGGCCCGGGGAGCTGTTTTTT

d_gene: TRBD1
v_gene: TRBV28
j_gene: TRBJ2-5
abundance: -
CDR3aa: CASSSGTVKQYF
CDR3nt: TGTGCCAGCAGCTCCGGGACAGTTAAGCAGTACTTC

d_gene: -
v_gene: TRBV7-9
j_gene: TRBJ1-4
abundance: -
CDR3aa: CASSLDVGPGMFF
CDR3nt: TGTGCCAGCAGCTTAGATGTGGGGCCAGGGATGTTTTTT

d_gene: TRBD2
v_gene: TRBV23-1
j_gene: TRBJ2-5
abundance: few
CDR3aa: CASSQGGGEPPETQYF
CDR3nt: TGCGCCAGCAGTCAAGGTGGGGGGGAGCCCCCTGAGACCCAGTACTTC

d_gene: -
v_gene: TRBV11-2
j_gene: TRBJ1-2
abundance: once
CDR3aa: CASSLDSLGGEGYTF
CDR3nt: TGTGCCAGCAGCTTAGACTCTTTAGGAGGCGAGGGCTACACCTTC

d_gene: TRBD1
v_gene: TRBV5-6
j_gene: TRBJ1-2
abundance: few
CDR3aa: CASSRPTGRFDYGYTF
CDR3nt: TGTGCCAGCAGCCGGCCGACAGGGCGGTTCGACTATGGCTACACCTTC

d_gene: TRBD2
v_gene: TRBV2
j_gene: TRBJ2-5
abundance: -
CDR3aa: CASSSGGRETQYF
CDR3nt: TGTGCCAGCAGTTCGGGGGGGAGAGAGACCCAGTACTTC

d_gene: TRBD1
v_gene: TRBV7-2
j_gene: TRBJ2-7
abundance: -
CDR3aa: CASSQPTFRQGETYEQYF
CDR3nt: TGTGCCAGCAGCCAACCCACCTTCCGACAGGGGGAAACTTACGAGCAGTACTTC

d_gene: -
v_gene: TRBV28
j_gene: TRBJ2-5
abundance: -
CDR3aa: CASSSYSGGETQYF
CDR3nt: TGTGCCAGCAGTTCCTATAGCGGAGGGGAGACCCAGTACTTC

d_gene: TRBD1
v_gene: TRBV6-1
j_gene: TRBJ1-3
abundance: once
CDR3aa: CASSPGTGSGNTIYF
CDR3nt: TGTGCCAGCAGCCCCGGGACAGGCTCTGGAAACACCATATATTTT

d_gene: -
v_gene: TRBV15
j_gene: TRBJ1-5
abundance: once
CDR3aa: CATSRGTAINQPQHF
CDR3nt: TGTGCCACCAGCAGAGGGACAGCCATTAATCAGCCCCAGCATTTT

d_gene: -
v_gene: TRBV7-2
j_gene: TRBJ2-7
abundance: -
CDR3aa: CASSLGAGAGYEQYF
CDR3nt: TGTGCCAGCAGCTTGGGGGCGGGGGCGGGATACGAGCAGTACTTC

d_gene: TRBD1
v_gene: TRBV5-1
j_gene: TRBJ1-1
abundance: -
CDR3aa: CASSFQGQGMTTEAFF
CDR3nt: TGCGCCAGCAGCTTCCAGGGACAGGGAATGACCACTGAAGCTTTCTTT

d_gene: -
v_gene: TRBV30
j_gene: TRBJ1-5
abundance: -
CDR3aa: CAWSVSSGAGEQPQHF
CDR3nt: TGTGCCTGGAGTGTATCGTCGGGCGCAGGGGAGCAGCCCCAGCATTTT

d_gene: -
v_gene: TRBV6-1
j_gene: TRBJ1-5
abundance: -
CDR3aa: CASSEQGNQPQHF
CDR3nt: TGTGCCAGCAGTGAACAGGGTAATCAGCCCCAGCATTTT